This T cell receptor (beta chain) was retrieved from a study of blood T cell repertoires in COVID-19. Overall study: Italy, Spain and the United States were the sources of the convalescent and acute COVID-19 samples.

Authors' analysis steps: Estimation of nucleated cell counts was performed using reference gene primer amplification. TCRdb keeps only in-frame clones here, not all; method: immunoSEQ multiplex PCR. V, J and clone size are those of that table, while D and trimming were read from the DNA. This table holds 200,000 to 250,000 clones, 80% to 85% found once. The germline V gene has CDR1 MNHEY and CDR2 SMNVEV (reference sequence). With 7 bases clipped from V and 1 base from J, the junction kept 0 bases outside the gene matches. This CDR3 comprises 13 residues. This clonotype was sampled from a young woman with acute or convalescent COVID-19. The J gene is TRBJ2-1, the V gene TRBV27; 8 nucleotides align to TRBD2. The sequenced sample was peripheral blood. The CDR3 is CASIAGSYNEQFF. The DNA of the CDR3 is TGTGCCAGCATAGCGGGGTCCTACAATGAGCAGTTCTTC.